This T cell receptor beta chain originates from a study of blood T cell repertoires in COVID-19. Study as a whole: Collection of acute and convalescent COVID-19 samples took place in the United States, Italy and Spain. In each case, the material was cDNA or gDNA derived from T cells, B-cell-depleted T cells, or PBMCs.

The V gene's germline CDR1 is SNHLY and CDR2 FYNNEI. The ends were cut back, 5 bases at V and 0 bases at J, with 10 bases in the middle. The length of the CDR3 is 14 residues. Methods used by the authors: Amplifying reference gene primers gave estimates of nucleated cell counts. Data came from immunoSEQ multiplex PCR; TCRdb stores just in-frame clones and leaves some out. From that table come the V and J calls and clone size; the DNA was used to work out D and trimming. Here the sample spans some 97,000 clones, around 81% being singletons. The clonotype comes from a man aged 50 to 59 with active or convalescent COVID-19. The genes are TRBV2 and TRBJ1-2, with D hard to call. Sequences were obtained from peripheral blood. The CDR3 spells CASSLRVSNYGYTF. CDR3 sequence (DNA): TGTGCCAGCAGTTTACGGGTCTCTAACTATGGCTACACCTTC.